The 13 T cell receptor beta chains in this list originate from one sample, sequenced in a study of blood T cell repertoires in COVID-19. Clones were sequenced by immunoSEQ multiplex PCR, and TCRdb holds only the in-frame ones, with some missing. The table includes over 200,000 clones, roughly 80% detected once. The sample comprised peripheral blood. These receptors were obtained from an elderly woman with acute or convalescent COVID-19.

The V gene is TRBV18, the J gene TRBJ1-1; 8 bases match TRBD1. The V gene's germline CDR1 is KGHSH and CDR2 LQKENI. The junction had 14 bases not matched to a gene; V was cut back by 6 bases and J by 5 bases. The CDR3 is 16 amino acids. CDR3 sequence: CASSRSTQGARTEAFF. The DNA of the CDR3 is TGTGCCAGCTCCCGGTCTACTCAGGGGGCGAGAACTGAAGCTTTCTTT. Using reference TRBV18 and TRBJ1-1 for the parts outside the CDR3, the full variable domain is NAGVMQNPRHLVRRRGQEARLRCSPMKGHSHVYWYRQLPEEGLKFMVYLQKENIIDESGMPKERFSAEFPKEGPSILRIQQVVRGDSAAYFCASSRSTQGARTEAFFGQGTRLTVV.

The chain links TRBV29-1 to TRBJ1-2, with 8 positions matching TRBD1. After removal of 7 bases from V and 8 bases from J, the junction contained 6 bases not matched to a gene. CDR1 is SQVTM, CDR2 ANQGSEA, per germline. This CDR3 has 11 amino acids. CDR3 region: CSARGLKGYTF. CDR3 sequence (DNA): TGCAGCGCCAGGGGGCTTAAGGGCTACACCTTC.

This clone occurred a few times. The chain has TRBV15 and TRBJ1-2; tentatively, D is TRBD1 (6 bases). Germline-derived CDR1 and CDR2 are LNHNV and YYDKDF (reference sequence). The CDR3 sequence is 14 residues long. The V end was cut by 7 bases, the J end by 2 bases, with 14 bases between. In nucleotides, the CDR3 is TGTGCCACCAAGGCGGTGGGGACAAACTATGGCTACACCTTC. It specifies CATKAVGTNYGYTF. The entire variable domain, with the rest obtained from reference TRBV15 and TRBJ1-2, is as follows: DAMVIQNPRYQVTQFGKPVTLSCSQTLNHNVMYWYQQKSSQAPKLLFHYYDKDFNNEADTPDNFQSRRPNTSFCFLDIRSPGLGDTAMYLCATKAVGTNYGYTFGSGTRLTVV.

This clone was detected a few times. The chain combines TRBV24-1 with TRBJ2-5, with D perhaps TRBD1 (5 bases). Between the trimmed V and J ends, which lost 3 bases and 2 bases, there was a span of 12 bases. The CDR3 extends over 15 amino acids. The germline gives CDR1 KGHDR, CDR2 SFDVKD. CDR3 region: CATSDPTETQETQYF. CDR3 DNA sequence: TGTGCCACCAGTGATCCGACAGAAACGCAAGAGACCCAGTACTTC.

The chain carries TRBV7-2 and TRBJ2-7, with 8 positions matching TRBD1. Per the germline V gene, CDR1 is SGHTA and CDR2 is FQGNSA. V trimming: 4 bases; J trimming: 0 bases; junction bases outside the gene matches: 5. This CDR3 is 15 amino acids long. The CDR3 nucleotides read TGTGCCAGCAGCTACACAGGGGGGAGCTCCTACGAGCAGTACTTC. Protein product: CASSYTGGSSYEQYF.

The V and J genes are TRBV27 and TRBJ2-2; D perhaps matches TRBD2 (5 bases). V dropped 3 bases and J dropped 6 bases, with 8 bases sitting between them. The CDR3 runs 13 residues. From germline, CDR1 is MNHEY and CDR2 SMNVEV (reference sequence). The CDR3 nucleotides are TGTGCCAGCAGTTTTAACGGGGCCGGGGAGCTGTTTTTT. Translated: CASSFNGAGELFF.

This clone was picked up a small number of times. This sequence joins TRBV5-1 and TRBJ1-3; maybe TRBD1 (6 bases). The germline CDR1 and CDR2 sequences are SGHRS and YFSETQ. V gave up 3 bases and J gave up 2 bases, with 15 bases separating them. The CDR3 length is 16 residues. CDR3 loop: CASSSSTGRAGNTIYF. The CDR3 coding sequence is TGCGCCAGCAGCTCTTCAACAGGGAGAGCTGGAAACACCATATATTTT.

V usage is TRBV20-1 and J usage is TRBJ2-6; 7 nucleotides line up with TRBD1. The germline V gene has CDR1 DFQATT and CDR2 SNEGSKA (reference sequence). V lost 6 bases and J lost 0; bases outside the gene matches: 11. This CDR3 is 17 amino acids long. DNA for the CDR3: TGCAGTGCCAGTTTTAGGGACAGAAGCTCTGGGGCCAACGTCCTGACTTTC. Translation: CSASFRDRSSGANVLTF.

The chain joins TRBV28 to TRBJ1-5; TRBD1 matches at 8 bases. Germline V lookup: CDR1 MDHEN, CDR2 SYDVKM. The CDR3 extends over 15 amino acids. The V segment lost 4 bases and the J segment 2 bases; nucleotides outside the gene matches: 4. The DNA for the CDR3 is TGTGCCAGCAGTTATGGACAGGGCGGCAATCAGCCCCAGCATTTT. Encoded protein: CASSYGQGGNQPQHF.

V and J are TRBV18 and TRBJ2-5, with 11 bases matching TRBD2. This CDR3 region has 16 residues. Germline-derived CDR1 and CDR2 are KGHSH and LQKENI. V lost 2 bases, J lost 5 bases, and 7 bases stayed unmatched. In DNA form, the CDR3 reads TGTGCCAGCTCACCAGAGGCTAGCGGGAGGAGGGAGACCCAGTACTTC. Amino acids: CASSPEASGRRETQYF.

The chain has TRBV20-1 and TRBJ1-5; D uncertain. Germline CDR1 is DFQATT and CDR2 is SNEGSKA (reference sequence). The CDR3 contains 13 residues. Trimming stripped 3 bases from V and 7 bases from J, with 13 bases between. The CDR3 DNA is TGCAGTGCTAGTTACGGTAAGCGCCAGCCCCAGCATTTT. Protein: CSASYGKRQPQHF.

The chain recombines TRBV12-5 with TRBJ1-1, with a possible D match to TRBD1 (5 bases). CDR3 size: 15 residues. Trimming left V 5 bases short and J 0 bases short, with 13 bases between. The V gene's germline CDR1 is LGHNT and CDR2 FRNRAP. CDR3 amino acids: CASGLSIGVNTEAFF. CDR3 DNA: TGTGCTAGTGGTCTATCAATAGGGGTGAACACTGAAGCTTTCTTT.

The V and J genes are TRBV19 and TRBJ2-1; perhaps TRBD1 as D (9 bases). CDR3 size: 12 residues. From germline, CDR1 is LNHDA and CDR2 SQIVND (reference sequence). V gave up 11 bases and J gave up 10 bases, with 18 bases separating them. Written as DNA, the CDR3 is TGTGCCTCTCAGCGGGGGACAGGGGAGCAGTTCTTC. It translates to CASQRGTGEQFF.